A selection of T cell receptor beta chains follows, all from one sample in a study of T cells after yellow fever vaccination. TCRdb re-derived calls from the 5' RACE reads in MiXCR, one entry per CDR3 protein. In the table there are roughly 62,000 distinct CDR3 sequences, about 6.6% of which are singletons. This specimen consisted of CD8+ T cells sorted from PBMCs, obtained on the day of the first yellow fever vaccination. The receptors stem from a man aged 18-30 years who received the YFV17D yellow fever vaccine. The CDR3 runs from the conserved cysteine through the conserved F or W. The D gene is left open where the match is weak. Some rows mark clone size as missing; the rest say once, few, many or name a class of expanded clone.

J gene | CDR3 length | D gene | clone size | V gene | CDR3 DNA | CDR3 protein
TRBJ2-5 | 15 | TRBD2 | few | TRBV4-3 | TGCGCCAGCGGTTCTAGCGGGGGGGCGAGGGAGACCCAGTACTTC | CASGSSGGARETQYF
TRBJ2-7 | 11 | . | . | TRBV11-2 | TGTGCCAGCAGCCGGGGGCACGAGCAGTACTTC | CASSRGHEQYF
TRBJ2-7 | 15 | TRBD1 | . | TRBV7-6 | TGTGCCAGCAGCCCGACGACAGGGGGCGAGTACGAGCAGTACTTC | CASSPTTGGEYEQYF
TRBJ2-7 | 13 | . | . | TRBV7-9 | TGTGCCAGCAACCCGGACAGCTCCTACGAGCAGTACTTC | CASNPDSSYEQYF
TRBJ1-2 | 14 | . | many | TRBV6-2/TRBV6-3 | TGTGCCAGCAGTGACCCCGGGACACCTTATGGCTACACCTTC | CASSDPGTPYGYTF
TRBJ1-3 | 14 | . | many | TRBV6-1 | TGTGCCAGCAGTGAAGAGGAGGGGGTAAACACCATATATTTT | CASSEEEGVNTIYF
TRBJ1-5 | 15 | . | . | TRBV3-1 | TGTGCCAGCAGCCACATTTTAGGGCTTGATCAGCCCCAGCATTTT | CASSHILGLDQPQHF
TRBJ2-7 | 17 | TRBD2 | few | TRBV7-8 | TGTGCCAGCAGCTTAGCGTTCGGTAGCGGGGGTTTCGGCGAGCAGTACTTC | CASSLAFGSGGFGEQYF
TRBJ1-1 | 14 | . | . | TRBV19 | TGTGCCAGTAGTATTTCTCGGGAGAACACTGAAGCTTTCTTT | CASSISRENTEAFF
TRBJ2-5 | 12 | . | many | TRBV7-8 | TGTGCCAGCAGCTTAGCCGGCGGGACCCAGTACTTC | CASSLAGGTQYF
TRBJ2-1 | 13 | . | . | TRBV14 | TGTGCCAGCAGCGATTACCGGTGGAATGAGCAGTTCTTC | CASSDYRWNEQFF
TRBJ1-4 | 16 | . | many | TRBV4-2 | TGTGCCAGCAGCCAAGATTTGGGCAGGGGTGGTGAAAAACTGTTTTTT | CASSQDLGRGGEKLFF
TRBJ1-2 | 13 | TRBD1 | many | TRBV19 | TGTGCCAGTACCGGGACAGCTTACTATGGCTACACCTTC | CASTGTAYYGYTF
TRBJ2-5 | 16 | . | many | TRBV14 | TGTGCCAGCAGCCAAGTGCGGCAGGCCCTAGGAGAGACCCAGTACTTC | CASSQVRQALGETQYF
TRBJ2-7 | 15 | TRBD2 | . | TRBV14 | TGTGCCAGCAATCCCCGGGGGGGGCCCTCCTACGAGCAGTACTTC | CASNPRGGPSYEQYF
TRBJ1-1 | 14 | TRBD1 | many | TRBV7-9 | TGTGCCAGCAGCTTCGGACAGGCGAGACCTGAAGCTTTCTTT | CASSFGQARPEAFF
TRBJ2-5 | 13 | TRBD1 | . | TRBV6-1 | TGTGCCAGCAGCACAGGGGCCGAAGAGACCCAGTACTTC | CASSTGAEETQYF
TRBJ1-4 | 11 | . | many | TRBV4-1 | TGCGCCAGCAGCCAAGATGAAAAACTGTTTTTT | CASSQDEKLFF
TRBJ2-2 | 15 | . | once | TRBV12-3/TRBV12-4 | TGTGCCAGCAGTTTGGGGGAGGCGAACACCGGGGAGCTGTTTTTT | CASSLGEANTGELFF
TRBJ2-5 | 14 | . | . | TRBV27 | TGTGCCAGCAGCCCCCTCGGATGGTCCGAGACCCAGTACTTC | CASSPLGWSETQYF
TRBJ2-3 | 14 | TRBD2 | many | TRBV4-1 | TGCGCCAGCAGCCTCGGGGGGTATCAAGATACGCAGTATTTT | CASSLGGYQDTQYF
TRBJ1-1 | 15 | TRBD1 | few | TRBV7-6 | TGTGCCAGCAGCTTAGTAACAGGGGTGAGCACTGAAGCTTTCTTT | CASSLVTGVSTEAFF
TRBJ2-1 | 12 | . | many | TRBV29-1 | TGCAGCGTTGAACCCGGTTACAATGAGCAGTTCTTC | CSVEPGYNEQFF
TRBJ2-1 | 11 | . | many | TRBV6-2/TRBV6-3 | TGTGCCAGCAGTTTTTATAATGAGCAGTTCTTC | CASSFYNEQFF
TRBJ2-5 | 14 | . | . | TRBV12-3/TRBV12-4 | TGTGCCAGCAGTTTTGGGCAGATCCAAGAGACCCAGTACTTC | CASSFGQIQETQYF
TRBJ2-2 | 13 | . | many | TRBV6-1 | TGTGCCAGCAGTCCTCAGGGAACCGGGGAGCTGTTTTTT | CASSPQGTGELFF
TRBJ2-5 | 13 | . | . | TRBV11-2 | TGTGCCAGCAATCTAGCGCACCAAGAGACCCAGTACTTC | CASNLAHQETQYF
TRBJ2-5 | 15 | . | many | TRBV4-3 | TGCGCCAGCAGCCAAGGAAGTAACCGTCAGGAGACCCAGTACTTC | CASSQGSNRQETQYF
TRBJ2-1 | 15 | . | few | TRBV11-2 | TGTGCCAGCAGCTTAGCCACTAGCTCGTACAATGAGCAGTTCTTC | CASSLATSSYNEQFF
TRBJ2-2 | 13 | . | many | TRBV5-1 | TGCGCCAGCTCCTTAGGGACTGACGGGGAGCTGTTTTTT | CASSLGTDGELFF
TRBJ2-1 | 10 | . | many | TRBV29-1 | TGCAGCGTTGGACCGAATGAGCAGTTCTTC | CSVGPNEQFF
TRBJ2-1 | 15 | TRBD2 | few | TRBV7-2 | TGTGCCAGCAGTGAAACTAGCGGGGGGGCTCGTGAGCAGTTCTTC | CASSETSGGAREQFF
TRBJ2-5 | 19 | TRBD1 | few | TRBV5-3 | TGTGCCAGAAGGTTCCGGGACAGTCTACTTAAAGATATACAAGAGACCCAGTACTTC | CARRFRDSLLKDIQETQYF
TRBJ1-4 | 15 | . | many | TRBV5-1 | TGCGCCAGCAGCCCATGGGGTAGGAGGAATGAAAAACTGTTTTTT | CASSPWGRRNEKLFF
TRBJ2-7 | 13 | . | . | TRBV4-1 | TGCGCCAGCAGCCAAAGGGACACCTACGAGCAGTACTTC | CASSQRDTYEQYF
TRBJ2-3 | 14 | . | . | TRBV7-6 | TGTGCCAGCAGCTTAGTAGGGATCACAGATACGCAGTATTTT | CASSLVGITDTQYF
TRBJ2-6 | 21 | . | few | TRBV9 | TGTGCCAGCAGCGTAGTGGACTCGGGTCTTGGGGAACTCTCTGGGGCCAACGTCCTGACTTTC | CASSVVDSGLGELSGANVLTF
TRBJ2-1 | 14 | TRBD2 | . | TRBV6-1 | TGTGCCAGCAGTGTGTCTAGCGGGGGGGGTGAGCAGTTCTTC | CASSVSSGGGEQFF
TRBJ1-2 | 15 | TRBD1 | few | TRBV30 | TGTGCCTGGAATCAAGTAACAGGGGGCGCGGGGGGCTACACCTTC | CAWNQVTGGAGGYTF
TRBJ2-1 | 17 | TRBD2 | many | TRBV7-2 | TGTGCCAGCAGCTTAGGGCTAGCGGGGAACCCCTACAATGAGCAGTTCTTC | CASSLGLAGNPYNEQFF
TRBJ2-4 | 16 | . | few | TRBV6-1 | TGTGCCAGCCCTTCCGGGCCCAACGCGGCCAAAAACATTCAGTACTTC | CASPSGPNAAKNIQYF
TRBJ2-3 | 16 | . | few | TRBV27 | TGTGCCAGCAGTTTCATACAGCAGACAGGTTGGGATACGCAGTATTTT | CASSFIQQTGWDTQYF
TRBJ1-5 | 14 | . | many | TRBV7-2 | TGTGCCAGCAGCCCAGGGGTGGGGGGTCAGCCCCAGCATTTT | CASSPGVGGQPQHF
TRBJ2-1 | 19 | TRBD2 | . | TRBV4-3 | TGCGCCAGCAGCCAAGAGCTAGCGGGGGGCGAAAGCTCCTACAATGAGCAGTTCTTC | CASSQELAGGESSYNEQFF
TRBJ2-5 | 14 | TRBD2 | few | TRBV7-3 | TGTGCCAGCAGTGAGCGGGGGGCGCAAGAGACCCAGTACTTC | CASSERGAQETQYF
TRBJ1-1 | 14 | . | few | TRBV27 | TGTGCCAGCAGTTTTTCAGGGGAAGGGACTGAAGCTTTCTTT | CASSFSGEGTEAFF
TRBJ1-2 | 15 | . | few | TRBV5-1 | TGCGCCAGCAGCTCACAACAGGGTCTCGATTATGGCTACACCTTC | CASSSQQGLDYGYTF
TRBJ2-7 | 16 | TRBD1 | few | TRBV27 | TGTGCCAGCAGTTTGGGGACAGGGTCACGGCTATACGAGCAGTACTTC | CASSLGTGSRLYEQYF